The 9 T cell receptor beta chains reported below all come from one sample, sequenced in a study of cytomegalovirus exposure and HLA in healthy donors. Profiled with immunoSEQ multiplex PCR; TCRdb holds only in-frame clones, not every one. The sample lists about 47,000 clones; approximately 90% were seen once. The sample consisted of PBMCs. These receptors were taken from a man younger than 30 in good health and CMV-seronegative.

The chain carries TRBV7-6 and TRBJ1-3; no clear D. Trimming pared 5 bases from V and 4 bases from J, leaving 15 bases between. CDR1 and CDR2 (germline): SGHVS, FNYEAQ. The CDR3 consists of 15 residues. CDR3 in DNA: TGTGCCAGCAGCCCGGTCGTCGGGTACGGAAACACCATATATTTT. This gives the protein CASSPVVGYGNTIYF.

The V gene is TRBV25-1, the J gene TRBJ1-4; TRBD1 agrees at 8 bases. The trim removed 2 bases at V and 5 bases at J, leaving 4 bases unmatched. The germline CDR1 and CDR2 sequences are MGHDK and SYGVNS. CDR3 size: 15 residues. CDR3 region: CASSEEGQVNEKLFF. The CDR3 bases are TGTGCCAGCAGTGAAGAGGGACAGGTCAATGAAAAACTGTTTTTT.

The chain is built from TRBV15 and TRBJ2-1, with D tentatively TRBD2 (6 bases). CDR1 is LNHNV and CDR2 is YYDKDF in the germline V gene (reference sequence). The CDR3 covers 17 residues. The V and J ends lost 0 bases and 4 bases respectively, with 16 bases between them. The CDR3 DNA reads as TGTGCCACCAGCAGAGATCCCCCGGGGGTAAGATACAATGAGCAGTTCTTC. It codes for CATSRDPPGVRYNEQFF.

This chain uses TRBV6-5 with TRBJ1-2; TRBD1 aligns across 8 bases. The CDR3 consists of 13 residues. CDR1 is MNHEY, CDR2 SVGAGI, per germline. The junction had 6 bases not matched to a gene; V was cut back by 4 bases and J by 8 bases. CDR3 nucleotide sequence: TGTGCCAGCAGTTGGGGGACAGGCGGGGGCTACACCTTC. This codes for CASSWGTGGGYTF.

V usage is TRBV5-8 and J usage is TRBJ2-1, with 11 positions matching TRBD2. V gave up 1 base and J gave up 4 bases; unmatched junction bases: 1. This CDR3 spans 15 amino acids. Per germline, CDR1 SGHTS and CDR2 YDEGEE. The CDR3 here is CASSLTSGGYNEQFF. The CDR3 bases are TGTGCCAGCAGCTTGACTAGCGGGGGATACAATGAGCAGTTCTTC. The full variable domain, in which reference TRBV5-8 and TRBJ2-1 provide the parts outside the CDR3, is EAGVTQSPTHLIKTRGQQATLRCSPISGHTSVYWYQQALGLGLQFLLWYDEGEERNRGNFPPRFSGRQFPNYSSELNVNALELEDSALYLCASSLTSGGYNEQFFGPGTRLTVL.

The V gene is TRBV6-5, the J gene TRBJ2-1; D may be TRBD2 (5 bases). With 8 bases removed from V and 5 bases from J, the gap between germline ends came to 16 bases. The germline gives CDR1 MNHEY, CDR2 SVGAGI. The CDR3 loop spans 14 amino acids. The CDR3 reads CASFEGSDHNEQFF. CDR3 bases: TGTGCCAGCTTTGAGGGTAGCGATCACAATGAGCAGTTCTTC.

The chain uses TRBV27 and TRBJ2-7; 8 bases match TRBD1. CDR1 is MNHEY, CDR2 SMNVEV, per germline (reference sequence). The CDR3 is made up of 13 amino acids. With V trimmed by 6 bases and J by 3 bases, 4 bases remained unmatched. The CDR3 protein is CASSYRGIYEQYF. The CDR3 nucleotides read TGTGCCAGCAGCTACAGGGGGATCTACGAGCAGTACTTC.

The chain uses TRBV28 and TRBJ2-7; the match to TRBD1 covers 7 bases. The germline V gene has CDR1 MDHEN and CDR2 SYDVKM. The CDR3 consists of 13 residues. Losses at the gene ends were 3 bases for V and 3 bases for J; bases not matched to a gene: 2. As DNA, the CDR3 is TGTGCCAGCAGTTTTGACAGGGACTACGAGCAGTACTTC. Protein sequence: CASSFDRDYEQYF.

The chain uses TRBV6-1 and TRBJ1-2, with D perhaps TRBD1 (5 bases). Germline lookup yields CDR1 MNHNS and CDR2 SASEGT. The CDR3 totals 13 residues. The V and J ends lost 11 bases and 4 bases respectively, with 17 bases between them. In DNA, the CDR3 is TGTGCCGGCTATTCCAGGGCCCCCTATGGCTACACCTTC. Translated, it gives CAGYSRAPYGYTF.